This T cell receptor beta chain was captured in a study of regulatory T cells in long-lasting Graves disease. Turning to the study itself: Graves' patients who were just diagnosed had used antithyroid drugs for under 3 months.

For TCR beta, libraries came from iRepertoire HTBI primers and Arm-PCR of CDR3 regions. TCRdb re-called the multiplex PCR reads with MiXCR, one entry per CDR3 protein. Of some 370,000 distinct CDR3 sequences listed, about 12% were seen once; the top ten hold around 18%. This CDR3 region has 16 residues. Germline values: CDR1 KGHSH, CDR2 LQKENI. V lost 2 bases and J lost 11; bases outside the gene matches: 14. Sample time point: newly diagnosed GD, antithyroid drugs for less than 3 months. With RNA extracted from PBMCs as input, the TCR library was made. A further study also used this sample, focusing on T cells in Graves' hyperthyroidism and ophthalmopathy. This second study notes: Ophthalmopathy and stable hyperthyroidism were told apart by a 13 V-J model.

The sequence came from a woman between 18 and 29 years old with Graves disease. The sequencing here drew on peripheral blood mononuclear cells (PBMCs), taken at new diagnosis, from a patient treated with antithyroid drugs. The chain uses TRBV18 and TRBJ1-1; 10 bases align to TRBD1. The CDR3 DNA reads as TGTGCCAGCTCACCAGATCCGGCGAGGACAGGGGGGCGGGCTTTCTTT. Translated: CASSPDPARTGGRAFF.